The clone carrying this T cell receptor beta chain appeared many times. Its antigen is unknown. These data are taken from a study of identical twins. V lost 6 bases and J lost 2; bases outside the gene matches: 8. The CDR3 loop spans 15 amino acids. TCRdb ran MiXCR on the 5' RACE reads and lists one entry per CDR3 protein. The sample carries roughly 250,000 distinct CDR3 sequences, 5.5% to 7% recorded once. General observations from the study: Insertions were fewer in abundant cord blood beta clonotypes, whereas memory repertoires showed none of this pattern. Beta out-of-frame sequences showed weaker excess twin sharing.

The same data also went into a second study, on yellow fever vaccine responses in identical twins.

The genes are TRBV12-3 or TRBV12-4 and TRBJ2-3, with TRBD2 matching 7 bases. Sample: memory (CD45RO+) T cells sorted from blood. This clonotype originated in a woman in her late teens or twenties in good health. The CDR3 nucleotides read TGTGCCAGCAGCTCCCGGGGGGATTCCACAGATACGCAGTATTTT. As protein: CASSSRGDSTDTQYF.